These T cell receptor beta chains were read from a single sample in a study of cytomegalovirus exposure and HLA in healthy donors. Repertoires were generated with immunoSEQ multiplex PCR, while TCRdb's copy carries only in-frame clones and drops some. The table has around 80,000 clones, around 62% seen once; the top ten hold more than 3.5%. Sequenced sample: PBMCs. The receptors derive from a male donor in good health and CMV-seropositive. Each CDR3 is given with its conserved first and last residue. The D gene is left open where the match is weak. Expanded clones get a size class; other rows say once, few or many, or leave the size out.

TRBV27	TRBJ1-2	.	.	CASGSGLNYGYTF	TGTGCCAGCGGTTCGGGACTGAACTATGGCTACACCTTC
TRBV28	TRBJ1-2	TRBD1	few	CASRGQPNYGYTF	TGTGCCAGCCGGGGACAGCCTAACTATGGCTACACCTTC
TRBV5-1	TRBJ2-7	.	.	CASSLGAQGTYEQYF	TGCGCCAGCAGCTTGGGGGCCCAGGGAACCTACGAGCAGTACTTC
TRBV2	TRBJ1-2	.	few	CASNFGGSKGNYGYTF	TGTGCCAGCAACTTCGGAGGTTCGAAAGGGAACTATGGCTACACCTTC
TRBV6-5	TRBJ1-1	TRBD1	.	CASSSDRGNTEAFF	TGTGCCAGCAGCTCGGACAGGGGAAACACTGAAGCTTTCTTT
TRBV29-1	TRBJ1-4	.	.	CSAHDGGEKLFF	TGCAGCGCCCACGACGGGGGAGAAAAACTGTTTTTT
TRBV9	TRBJ2-3	.	.	CASSVGFVNSETDTQYF	TGTGCCAGCAGCGTAGGGTTCGTGAATAGCGAGACAGATACGCAGTATTTT
TRBV7-9	TRBJ2-7	TRBD1	.	CASSRPDREVYEQYF	TGTGCCAGCAGCCGACCGGACAGGGAGGTTTACGAGCAGTACTTC
TRBV30	TRBJ1-2	TRBD1	few	CAWGITGQGANGYTF	TGTGCCTGGGGTATTACGGGACAGGGGGCTAATGGCTACACCTTC
TRBV4-1	TRBJ1-6	.	.	CASSPGTQRRGTLHF	TGCGCCAGCAGCCCCGGGACCCAGAGGAGGGGAACCCTCCACTTT
TRBV9	TRBJ1-3	.	few	CASSVAAGGLSGNTIYF	TGTGCCAGCAGCGTAGCGGCGGGAGGGCTCTCTGGAAACACCATATATTTT
TRBV7-9	TRBJ1-4	.	.	CASSLGHGGRGSEKLFF	TGTGCCAGCAGCTTAGGCCACGGCGGCAGGGGCAGTGAAAAACTGTTTTTT
TRBV30	TRBJ1-1	.	.	CGVWWRAEAFF	TGTGGTGTTTGGTGGAGGGCTGAAGCTTTCTTT